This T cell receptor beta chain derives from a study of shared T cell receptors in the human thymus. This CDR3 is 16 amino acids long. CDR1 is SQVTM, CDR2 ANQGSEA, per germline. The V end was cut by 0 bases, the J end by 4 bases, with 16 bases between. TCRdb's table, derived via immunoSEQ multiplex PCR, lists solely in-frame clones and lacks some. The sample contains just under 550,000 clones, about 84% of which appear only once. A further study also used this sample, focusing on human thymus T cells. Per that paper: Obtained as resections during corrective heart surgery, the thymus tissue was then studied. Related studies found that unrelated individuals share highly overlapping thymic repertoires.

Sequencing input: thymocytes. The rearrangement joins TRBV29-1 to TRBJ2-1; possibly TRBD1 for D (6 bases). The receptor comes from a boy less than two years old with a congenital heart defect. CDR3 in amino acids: CSVEEFPGHLYNEQFF. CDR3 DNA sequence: TGCAGCGTTGAAGAGTTCCCGGGACACCTATACAATGAGCAGTTCTTC.